The 17 T cell receptor beta chains below come from one sample, sequenced in a study of early stage breast cancer tumors. Libraries were prepared by immunoSEQ multiplex PCR; TCRdb keeps only in-frame clonotypes and omits some of them. The sample carries nearly 70,000 clones, approximately 80% recorded once. Source material: blood. The receptors were gathered from a person aged 35-50 years with breast cancer.

The chain combines TRBV11-2 with TRBJ2-1, with 12 positions matching TRBD2. CDR1 SGHAT and CDR2 FQNNGV come from the germline V gene. There are 16 residues in the CDR3. J lost 3 bases, V lost 1 base, and 1 base had no gene match. The CDR3 protein is CASSLGGLAGYNEQFF. The CDR3 DNA reads TGTGCCAGCAGCTTAGGGGGACTAGCGGGCTACAATGAGCAGTTCTTC.

This chain uses TRBV2 with TRBJ2-1; 9 positions agree with TRBD2. This CDR3 is 15 amino acids long. Germline V gene data show CDR1 as SNHLY and CDR2 as FYNNEI. V lost 1 base, J lost 8 bases, and 6 bases stayed unmatched. CDR3 DNA: TGTGCCAGCAGTGAAGAGAGGTTAGCGGGAGATGAGCAGTTCTTC. Its protein product is CASSEERLAGDEQFF.

This chain connects TRBV6-6 to TRBJ2-2, with 12 nucleotides matching TRBD2. Looked up from germline, CDR1 is MNHNY and CDR2 is SVGAGI (reference sequence). The CDR3 has 15 amino acids. With V trimmed by 6 bases and J by 7 bases, 6 bases remained unmatched. CDR3 protein: CASSPSGRAFGELFF. The CDR3 DNA is TGTGCCAGCAGCCCTAGCGGGAGGGCCTTCGGGGAGCTGTTTTTT.

The chain combines TRBV18 with TRBJ2-1; 8 bases agree with TRBD1. This CDR3 spans 14 amino acids. The J segment lost 7 bases and the V segment lost 6 bases, leaving 8 bases of the junction unmatched. Per the germline V gene, CDR1 is KGHSH and CDR2 is LQKENI. This chain's CDR3 is CASSAKQGGNEQFF. For the CDR3, the DNA is TGTGCCAGCTCCGCGAAACAGGGGGGTAATGAGCAGTTCTTC.

J is TRBJ2-1 and V is TRBV5-1, with D hard to call. The CDR3 length is 15 residues. The germline CDR1 and CDR2 sequences are SGHRS and YFSETQ. The germline V and J ends were trimmed by 0 bases and 3 bases, with 10 bases remaining between them. The DNA for the CDR3 is TGCGCCAGCAGCTTGGCGGACCACCACTACAATGAGCAGTTCTTC. It translates to CASSLADHHYNEQFF.

The chain has TRBV7-2 and TRBJ2-1; D possibly corresponds to TRBD2 (6 bases). This CDR3 region has 15 residues. Germline V gene data show CDR1 as SGHTA and CDR2 as FQGNSA. Trimming cost V 3 bases and J 8 bases, with 17 bases left between them. Written as DNA, the CDR3 is TGTGCCAGCAGCTTGGTCCTGGTCGGAGGGGATGAGCAGTTCTTC. Translation: CASSLVLVGGDEQFF.

The chain joins TRBV7-3 to TRBJ2-1, with 11 bases that match TRBD2. The CDR3 totals 15 residues. CDR1 and CDR2 (germline): SGHTA, FQGTGA. Trimming took 5 bases from V and 9 from J; bases not matched to a gene: 9. CDR3 nucleotide sequence: TGTGCCAGCAGCCCAACGGGTAGCGGGAGGGCTGAGCAGTTCTTC. Its translation: CASSPTGSGRAEQFF.

The chain links TRBV9 to TRBJ2-3, with 8 positions matching TRBD1. Germline V gene sequence: CDR1 SGDLS, CDR2 YYNGEE. Trimming removed 1 base from V and 2 bases from J; junction bases left unmatched: 3. The CDR3 covers 15 residues. In nucleotides, the CDR3 is TGTGCCAGCAGCGTATGGGGACAGGACACAGATACGCAGTATTTT. Translating gives CASSVWGQDTDTQYF.

This chain joins TRBV6-5 and TRBJ1-1; weak D call: TRBD1 (5 bases). V lost 2 bases and J lost 10, with 14 bases in between. In germline, CDR1 is MNHEY, CDR2 SVGAGI. The CDR3 sequence is 13 residues long. The chain's CDR3 is CASSYGGFGGAFF. CDR3 sequence (DNA): TGTGCCAGCAGTTACGGTGGCTTCGGGGGAGCTTTCTTT.

This clone was counted between two and nine times. The genes are TRBV30 and TRBJ1-3, with TRBD1 as a possible D gene (5 bases). Per the germline V gene, CDR1 is GTSNPN and CDR2 is SVGIG (reference sequence). This CDR3 spans 11 amino acids. Between the trimmed V and J ends, which lost 5 bases and 4 bases, there was a span of 6 bases. Here the CDR3 DNA reads TGTGCCTGGGGGACCGGAAACACCATATATTTT. Amino acid sequence: CAWGTGNTIYF.

This clone turned up a few times. The chain uses TRBV11-2 and TRBJ1-1; 8 nucleotides match TRBD1. The CDR3 runs 13 residues. Germline CDR1 is SGHAT and CDR2 is FQNNGV. Trimming took 5 bases from V and 6 from J; bases not matched to a gene: 5. The CDR3 nucleotides read TGTGCCAGCAGCCCCGACAGGGGCGCTGAAGCTTTCTTT. It translates to CASSPDRGAEAFF.

With respect to this clone: The junction departs from germline at one end; a sequencing error may be responsible. This chain links TRBV7-7 with TRBJ2-1; 8 positions match TRBD2. Germline CDR1 SSHAT, CDR2 FNYEAQ (reference sequence). This CDR3 comprises 16 residues. DNA for the CDR3: TGTGCTAGCAGCCCGGGACTAGTGGGGATGTACAATGAGCAGTTCTTC. The encoded protein is CASSPGLVGMYNEQFF.

For the CDR3, the DNA is TGTGCCAGTAGTCGACTAGCGGGAAGGTGGGAGACCCAGTACTTC. Translation gives CASSRLAGRWETQYF. V is TRBV19 and J is TRBJ2-5; 11 bases map to TRBD2. Germline V gene sequence: CDR1 LNHDA, CDR2 SQIVND (reference sequence). The trim removed 5 bases at V and 5 bases at J, leaving 7 bases unmatched. CDR3 size: 15 residues.

The rearrangement links TRBV6-5 to TRBJ1-4; D remains unclear. CDR1 and CDR2 (germline): MNHEY, SVGAGI. The CDR3 has 15 amino acids. V was pared by 0 bases and J by 2 bases, with 7 bases between. The CDR3 sequence is CASSYSWATNEKLFF. The CDR3 bases are TGTGCCAGCAGTTACTCGTGGGCGACTAATGAAAAACTGTTTTTT.

On this clone itself: The sample holds other DNA sequences that translate to the same CDR3. V usage is TRBV18 and J usage is TRBJ2-2; no reliable D call. Germline assignment: CDR1 KGHSH and CDR2 LQKENI. With 6 bases removed from V and 0 bases from J, the gap between germline ends came to 5 bases. This CDR3 is built from 13 residues. The CDR3 DNA follows: TGTGCCAGCTCGCCCCCGAACACCGGGGAGCTGTTTTTT. Translated, it gives CASSPPNTGELFF.

The chain employs TRBV7-3 and TRBJ2-3, with a weak D call TRBD2 (5 bases). V was shortened by 4 bases and J by 2 bases, with 10 bases between the two germline ends. Germline CDR1 reads SGHTA; CDR2 reads FQGTGA. This CDR3 is 14 amino acids long. The CDR3 here is CASSWSGTTDTQYF. The DNA of the CDR3 is TGTGCCAGCAGCTGGAGCGGTACCACAGATACGCAGTATTTT.

A few counts support this clone. The V gene is TRBV6-5, the J gene TRBJ2-7, with TRBD2 as a possible D gene (6 bases). CDR3 length: 14 amino acids. Germline CDR1 is MNHEY and CDR2 is SVGAGI. V lost 10 bases and J 1 base, leaving 17 bases between the germline ends. The CDR3: CATQVASESYEQYF. CDR3 DNA: TGTGCCACCCAGGTAGCTAGCGAATCCTACGAGCAGTACTTC.